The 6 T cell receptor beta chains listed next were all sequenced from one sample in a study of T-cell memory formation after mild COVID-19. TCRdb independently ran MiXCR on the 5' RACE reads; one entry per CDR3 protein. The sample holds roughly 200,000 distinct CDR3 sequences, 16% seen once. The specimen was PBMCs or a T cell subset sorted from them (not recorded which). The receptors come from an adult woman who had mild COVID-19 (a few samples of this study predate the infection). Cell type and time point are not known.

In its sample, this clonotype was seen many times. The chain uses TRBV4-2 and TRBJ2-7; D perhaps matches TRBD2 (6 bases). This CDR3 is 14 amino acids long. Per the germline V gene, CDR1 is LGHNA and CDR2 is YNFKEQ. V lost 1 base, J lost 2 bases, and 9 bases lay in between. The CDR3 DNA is TGTGCCAGCAGCCAAGGCGGAGGGGCCTACGAGCAGTACTTC. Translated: CASSQGGGAYEQYF.

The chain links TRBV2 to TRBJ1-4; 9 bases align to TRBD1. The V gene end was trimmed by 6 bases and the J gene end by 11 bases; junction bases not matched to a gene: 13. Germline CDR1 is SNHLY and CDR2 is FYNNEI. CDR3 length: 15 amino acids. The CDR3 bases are TGTGCCAGCAGACCATCCGGGACAGGGAGGGGGAAACTGTTTTTT. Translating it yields CASRPSGTGRGKLFF.

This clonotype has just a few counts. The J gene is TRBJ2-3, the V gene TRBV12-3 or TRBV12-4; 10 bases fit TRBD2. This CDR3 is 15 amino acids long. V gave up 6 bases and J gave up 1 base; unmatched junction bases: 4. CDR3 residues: CASRYGTSGTDTQYF. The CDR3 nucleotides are TGTGCCAGCAGGTACGGGACTAGCGGCACAGATACGCAGTATTTT.

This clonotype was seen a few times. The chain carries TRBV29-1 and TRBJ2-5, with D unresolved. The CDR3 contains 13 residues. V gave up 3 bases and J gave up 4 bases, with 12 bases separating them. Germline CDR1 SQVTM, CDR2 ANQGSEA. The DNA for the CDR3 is TGCAGCGTTGAGAAAGCGTTAGGAGAGACCCAGTACTTC. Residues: CSVEKALGETQYF.

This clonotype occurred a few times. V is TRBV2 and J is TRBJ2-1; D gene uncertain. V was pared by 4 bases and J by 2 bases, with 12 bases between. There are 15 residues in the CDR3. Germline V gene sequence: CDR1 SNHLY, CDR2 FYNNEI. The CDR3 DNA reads TGTGCCAGCAGTGCCCCCAGAGCAGCCTACAATGAGCAGTTCTTC. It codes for CASSAPRAAYNEQFF.

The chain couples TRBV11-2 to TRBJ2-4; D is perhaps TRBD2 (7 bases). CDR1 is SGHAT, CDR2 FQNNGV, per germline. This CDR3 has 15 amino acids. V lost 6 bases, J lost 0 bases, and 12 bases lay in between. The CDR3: CASSRGALAKNIQYF. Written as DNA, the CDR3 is TGTGCCAGCAGTCGGGGGGCTCTAGCCAAAAACATTCAGTACTTC.